These 8 T cell receptor beta chains originate from one sample sequenced in a study of neurological immune-mediated disorders. Documented time point: longitudinal time-point 3. TCRdb re-called the 5' RACE reads through MiXCR, storing one row per CDR3 protein. The table has 93,000 or so distinct CDR3 sequences, roughly 10% seen once. The sample comprised PBMCs. These receptor sequences come from a female donor with HTLV-1-associated myelopathy (HAM/TSP).

Many counts were recorded for this clonotype. J is TRBJ2-7 and V is TRBV24-1, with 16 bases fitting TRBD2. The CDR3 consists of 17 residues. CDR1 is KGHDR, CDR2 SFDVKD, per germline. Trimming removed 3 bases from V and 3 bases from J; junction bases left unmatched: 4. The CDR3: CATSDPGTSGGDYEQYF. The CDR3 DNA reads TGTGCCACCAGTGATCCCGGGACTAGCGGGGGGGACTACGAGCAGTACTTC.

This clonotype was counted ten times or more. The rearrangement uses TRBV12-3 or TRBV12-4 and TRBJ2-2; D gene ambiguous. This CDR3 contains 15 residues. Trimming pared 6 bases from V and 3 bases from J, leaving 14 bases between. The CDR3 nucleotides read TGTGCCAGCAGCCTCCAAAACAGAGACACCGGGGAGCTGTTTTTT. Protein: CASSLQNRDTGELFF.

Note on this clonotype: A much bigger clone sits one base away, suggesting this may be a read error. The chain joins TRBV7-8 to TRBJ2-7; perhaps TRBD2 as D (7 bases). The germline CDR1 and CDR2 sequences are SGHVS and FQNEAQ. The CDR3 consists of 17 residues. CDR3 protein: CAISLVGGPGSSYEQYF. Written as DNA, the CDR3 is TGTGCCATCAGCTTAGTGGGGGGGCCGGGTAGCTCCTACGAGCAGTACTTC.

The chain is built from TRBV4-1 and TRBJ2-1; 15 positions match TRBD2. The CDR3 is 16 residues long. Germline CDR1 MGHRA, CDR2 YSYEKL. V lost 0 bases and J lost 7; bases outside the gene matches: 1. CDR3 bases: TGCGCCAGCAGCCAAGAAGGACTAGCGGGGGGGAATGAGCAGTTCTTC. This encodes CASSQEGLAGGNEQFF.

This sequence joins TRBV6-2 or TRBV6-3 and TRBJ2-3; possibly TRBD1 or TRBD2 for D (5 bases each). The CDR3 covers 16 residues. Trimming left V 1 base short and J 0 bases short, with 11 bases between. Germline-derived CDR1 and CDR2 are MNHEY and SVGEGT. The CDR3 loop is CASSYFGTVSTDTQYF. For the CDR3, the DNA is TGTGCCAGCAGTTACTTTGGGACGGTGAGCACAGATACGCAGTATTTT.

At least ten counts were recorded for this clonotype. The chain combines TRBV5-1 with TRBJ2-7, with 9 bases that match TRBD1. Germline V gene lookup returns CDR1 SGHRS and CDR2 YFSETQ. V lost 6 bases to trimming and J lost 3 bases; unmatched junction nucleotides: 4. This CDR3 contains 13 residues. This chain's CDR3 is CASMKDRGYEQYF. The CDR3 DNA reads as TGCGCCAGCATGAAGGACAGGGGCTACGAGCAGTACTTC.

In its sample, this clonotype was seen many times. The rearrangement uses TRBV4-1 and TRBJ2-7, with 11 bases aligning to TRBD2. The CDR3 contains 15 residues. V shed 3 bases, J shed 4 bases, and the junction held 5 bases outside the gene matches. Germline CDR1 is MGHRA and CDR2 is YSYEKL. This chain's CDR3 is CASSQVAGGHYEQYF. The CDR3 DNA reads as TGCGCCAGCAGCCAGGTAGCGGGGGGGCATTACGAGCAGTACTTC.

There are a few counts of this clonotype. Mismatch with germline at one junction end may stem from a read error. V is TRBV5-1 and J is TRBJ2-3; a weak D match, TRBD1 (6 bases). The CDR3 is 12 amino acids. CDR1 and CDR2 from the germline V gene are SGHRS and YFSETQ. CDR3 DNA sequence: TGCGCCAACAGCCTAGGGGGAGAAGGGCAGTATTTT. Protein sequence: CANSLGGEGQYF.